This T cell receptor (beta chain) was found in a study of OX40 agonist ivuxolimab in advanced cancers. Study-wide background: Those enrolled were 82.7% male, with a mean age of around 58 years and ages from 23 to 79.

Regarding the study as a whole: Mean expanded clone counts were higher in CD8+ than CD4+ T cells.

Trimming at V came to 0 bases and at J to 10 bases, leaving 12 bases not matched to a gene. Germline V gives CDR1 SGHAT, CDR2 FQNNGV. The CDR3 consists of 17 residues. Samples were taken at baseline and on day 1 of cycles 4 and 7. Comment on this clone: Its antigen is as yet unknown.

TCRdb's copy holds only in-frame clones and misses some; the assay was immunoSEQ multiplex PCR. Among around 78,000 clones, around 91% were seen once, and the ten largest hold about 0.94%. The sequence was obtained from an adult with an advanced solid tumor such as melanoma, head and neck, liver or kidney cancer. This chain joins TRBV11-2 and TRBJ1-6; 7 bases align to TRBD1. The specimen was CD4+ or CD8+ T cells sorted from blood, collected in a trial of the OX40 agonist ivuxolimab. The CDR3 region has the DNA TGTGCCAGCAGCTTAGATGGTGGAGGGGGCTGGGTCTCACCCCTCCACTTT. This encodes CASSLDGGGGWVSPLHF. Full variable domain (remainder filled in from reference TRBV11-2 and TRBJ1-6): EAGVAQSPRYKIIEKRQSVAFWCNPISGHATLYWYQQILGQGPKLLIQFQNNGVVDDSQLPKDRFSAERLKGVDSTLKIQPAKLEDSAVYLCASSLDGGGGWVSPLHFGNGTRLTVT.